These 8 T cell receptor beta chains originate from one sample sequenced in a study of early T cells in non-severe SARS-CoV-2 infection. TCRdb re-called the 5' RACE reads through MiXCR, storing one row per CDR3 protein. The sample has approximately 60,000 distinct CDR3 sequences, roughly 9% seen once. The sample was whole blood, taken at baseline. The origin of the receptors is an adult who was a healthcare worker with PCR-confirmed SARS-CoV-2 infection or an uninfected control (not recorded which).

The chain combines TRBV12-3 or TRBV12-4 with TRBJ1-3, with D uncertain. V dropped 3 bases and J dropped 9 bases, with 6 bases sitting between them. The CDR3 has 11 residues. The CDR3 DNA reads as TGTGCCAGCAGTTTCTTTGGCACCATATATTTT. As protein: CASSFFGTIYF.

The sample holds many counts of this clonotype. The chain employs TRBV11-2 and TRBJ2-7; 11 bases are a match to TRBD1. The germline CDR1 and CDR2 sequences are SGHAT and FQNNGV. The CDR3 is 14 residues long. V lost 6 bases, J lost 4 bases, and 5 bases stayed unmatched. CDR3 sequence (DNA): TGTGCCAGCAGTCGGACAGGGGGCAAGTACGAGCAGTACTTC. Translation: CASSRTGGKYEQYF.

This clonotype was seen at least ten times. The chain couples TRBV20-1 to TRBJ1-1, with 8 positions matching TRBD1. V was clipped by 7 bases and J by 4 bases; unmatched bases: 8. This CDR3 has 13 residues. Per germline, CDR1 DFQATT and CDR2 SNEGSKA (reference sequence). The CDR3 DNA follows: TGCAGTGTCCCCCGACAGGGGATCACTGAAGCTTTCTTT. It encodes CSVPRQGITEAFF.

The chain recombines TRBV13 with TRBJ2-1; perhaps TRBD2 as D (5 bases). The ends were cut back, 5 bases at V and 2 bases at J, with 10 bases in the middle. The length of the CDR3 is 14 residues. Germline loops: CDR1 PRHDT, CDR2 FYEKMQ (reference sequence). This chain's CDR3 is CASSQRVAYNEQFF. CDR3 bases: TGTGCCAGCAGCCAGAGGGTCGCCTACAATGAGCAGTTCTTC.

CDR3 nucleotide sequence: TGCAGTGCTAGAGACTATGGGACTAGCTTCGTCTACAATGAGCAGTTCTTC. Its translation: CSARDYGTSFVYNEQFF. The rearrangement links TRBV20-1 to TRBJ2-1, with TRBD2 matching 9 bases. The CDR3 runs 17 residues. Germline V gives CDR1 DFQATT, CDR2 SNEGSKA (reference sequence). V shed 0 bases and J 3 bases; nucleotides not matched to a gene: 9.

This clonotype has a count of ten or more. This chain links TRBV12-3 or TRBV12-4 with TRBJ1-2; D is uncertain. This CDR3 is built from 12 residues. The ends were cut back, 3 bases at V and 5 bases at J, with 7 bases in the middle. The CDR3 is CASSFEGYGYTF. CDR3 nucleotides: TGTGCCAGCAGTTTTGAAGGGTATGGCTACACCTTC.

This clonotype occurred a few times. The chain uses TRBV5-5 and TRBJ2-3; D unclear. The CDR3 consists of 17 residues. The V end lost 3 bases, the J end lost 2 bases, and 19 bases lay between the germline ends. Germline V gene sequence: CDR1 SGHKS, CDR2 YYEKEE (reference sequence). The CDR3 reads CASSSGIGSLFTDTQYF. The CDR3 nucleotides read TGTGCCAGCAGCTCTGGTATCGGGTCCCTCTTCACAGATACGCAGTATTTT.

This clonotype was seen more than once but under ten times. The chain joins TRBV4-2 to TRBJ2-2; 8 nucleotides align to TRBD2. Germline CDR1 and CDR2: LGHNA and YNFKEQ. Trimming at V came to 1 base and at J to 5 bases, leaving 9 bases not matched to a gene. This CDR3 has 17 residues. The CDR3 protein is CASSQAPGGRLTGELFF. The CDR3 coding sequence is TGTGCCAGCAGCCAAGCTCCAGGCGGGAGGTTGACCGGGGAGCTGTTTTTT.